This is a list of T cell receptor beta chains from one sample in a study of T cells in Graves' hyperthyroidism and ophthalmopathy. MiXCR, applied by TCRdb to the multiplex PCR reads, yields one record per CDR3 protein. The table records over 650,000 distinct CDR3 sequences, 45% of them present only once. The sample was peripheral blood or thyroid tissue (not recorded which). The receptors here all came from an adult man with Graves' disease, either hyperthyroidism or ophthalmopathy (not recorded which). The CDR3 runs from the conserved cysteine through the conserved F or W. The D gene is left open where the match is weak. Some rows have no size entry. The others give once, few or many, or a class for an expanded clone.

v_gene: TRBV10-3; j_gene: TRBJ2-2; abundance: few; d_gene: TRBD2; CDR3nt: TGTGCCATCAGTCTTCTAGCGGGGGACACCGGGGAGCTGTTTTTT; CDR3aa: CAISLLAGDTGELFF
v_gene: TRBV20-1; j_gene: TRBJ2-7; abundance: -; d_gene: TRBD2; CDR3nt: TGCAGTGCTAGTGGGGCGGGGGGGCCGGGCGAGCAGTACTTC; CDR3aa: CSASGAGGPGEQYF
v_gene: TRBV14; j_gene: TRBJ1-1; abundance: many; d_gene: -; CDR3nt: TGTGCCAGCAGCCAAGGTGTGGGATACAACACTGAAGCTTTCTTT; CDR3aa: CASSQGVGYNTEAFF
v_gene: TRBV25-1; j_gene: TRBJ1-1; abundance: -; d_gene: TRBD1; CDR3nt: TGTGACCACGGACAGGGGGCCAAAGCTTTCTTT; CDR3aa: CDHGQGAKAFF
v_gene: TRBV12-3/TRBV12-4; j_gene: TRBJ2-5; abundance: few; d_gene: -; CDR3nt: TGTGCCAGCAGCCCCTCTAGCCTCCAAGAGACCCAGTACTTC; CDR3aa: CASSPSSLQETQYF
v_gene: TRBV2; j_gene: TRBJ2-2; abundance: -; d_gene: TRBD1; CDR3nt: TGTGCCAGCTCCCTGGGACAGACGAGCACCGGGGAGCTGTTTTTT; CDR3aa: CASSLGQTSTGELFF
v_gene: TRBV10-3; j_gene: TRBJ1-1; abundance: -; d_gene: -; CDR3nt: TGTGCCATCAGTGGGGTCTCGGGGAGCGGTGAAGCTTTCTTT; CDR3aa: CAISGVSGSGEAFF
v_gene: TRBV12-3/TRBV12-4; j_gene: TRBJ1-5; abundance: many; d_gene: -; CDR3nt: TGTGCCAGCAGTCGACGTGCAGATCAGCCCCAGCATTTT; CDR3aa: CASSRRADQPQHF
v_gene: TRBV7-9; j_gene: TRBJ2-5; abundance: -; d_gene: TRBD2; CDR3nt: TGTGCCAGCGCCGAGCGGGGCTTGAAGACCCAGTACTTC; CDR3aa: CASAERGLKTQYF
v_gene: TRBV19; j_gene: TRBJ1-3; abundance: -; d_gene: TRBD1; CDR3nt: TGCGCCAGTAGCCAGGGGGCAGTCCGCTCTGGAAACACCATATATTTT; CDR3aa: CASSQGAVRSGNTIYF
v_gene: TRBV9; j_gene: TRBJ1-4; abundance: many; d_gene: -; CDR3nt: TGTGCCAGCAGCGTCGAGGGAGGAGACGAAAAACTGTTTTTT; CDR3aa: CASSVEGGDEKLFF
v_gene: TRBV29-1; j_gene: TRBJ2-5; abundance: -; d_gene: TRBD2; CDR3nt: TGCAGCGTTGAGAGCGGGGGCCGAGAGACCCAGTACTTC; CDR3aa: CSVESGGRETQYF
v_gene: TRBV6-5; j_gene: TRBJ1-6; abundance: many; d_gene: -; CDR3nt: TGTGCCAGCAGTGCGAGGACAGCTTCACCCCTCCACTTT; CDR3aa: CASSARTASPLHF
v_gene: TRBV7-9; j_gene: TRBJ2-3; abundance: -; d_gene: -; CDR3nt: TGTGCCAGCAGCTTAGGGCGAGATACGCAGTATTTT; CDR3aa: CASSLGRDTQYF
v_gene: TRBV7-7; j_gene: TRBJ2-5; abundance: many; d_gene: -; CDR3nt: TGTGCTAGCAGCACAGGGTTCGGGGAGACCCAGTACTTC; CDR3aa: CASSTGFGETQYF
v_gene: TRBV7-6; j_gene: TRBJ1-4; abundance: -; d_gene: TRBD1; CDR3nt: TGTGCCAGCAGCTTAGGGACAGGGGCGATTAATGAAAAACTGTTTTTT; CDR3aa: CASSLGTGAINEKLFF
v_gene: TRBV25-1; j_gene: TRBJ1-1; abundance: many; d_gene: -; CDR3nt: TGTGCCAGCACCACCGGGAGCTCACAGGCTTTCTTT; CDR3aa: CASTTGSSQAFF
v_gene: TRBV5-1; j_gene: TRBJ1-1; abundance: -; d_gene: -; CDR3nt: TGCGCCAGCAGCCCACCCTCAAGGGTCGGGACTGAAGCTTTCTTT; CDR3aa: CASSPPSRVGTEAFF
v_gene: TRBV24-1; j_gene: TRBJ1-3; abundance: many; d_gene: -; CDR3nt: TGTGCCACCCGGGGTCCTGGAAACACCATATATTTT; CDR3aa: CATRGPGNTIYF
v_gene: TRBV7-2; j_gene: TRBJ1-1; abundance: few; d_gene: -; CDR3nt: TGTGCCAGCAGCTTAGGGAGGGGAGACGAAGCTTTCTTT; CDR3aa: CASSLGRGDEAFF
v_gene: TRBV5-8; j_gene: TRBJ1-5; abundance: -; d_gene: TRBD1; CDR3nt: TGTGCCAGCAGCTTGGGATCGGGACAGGGTCAGCCCCAGCATTTT; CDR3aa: CASSLGSGQGQPQHF
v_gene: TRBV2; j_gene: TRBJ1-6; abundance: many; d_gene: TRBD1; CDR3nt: TGTGCCAGCGGGACAGGGGGGTATTCACCCCTCCACTTT; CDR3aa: CASGTGGYSPLHF
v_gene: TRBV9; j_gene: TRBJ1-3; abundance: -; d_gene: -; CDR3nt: TGTGCCAGCAGCGAACGTGAGGGGGCTGGAAACACCATATATTTT; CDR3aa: CASSEREGAGNTIYF
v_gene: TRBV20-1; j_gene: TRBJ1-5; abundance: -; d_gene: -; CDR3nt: TGCAGTGCCCTCCGGGGTGAAGCGCTCCAGCATTTT; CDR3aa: CSALRGEALQHF
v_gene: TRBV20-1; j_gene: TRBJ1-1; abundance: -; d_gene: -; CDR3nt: TGCAGTGCTAGAGAATACGGGCCCACTGAAGCTTTCTTT; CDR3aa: CSAREYGPTEAFF
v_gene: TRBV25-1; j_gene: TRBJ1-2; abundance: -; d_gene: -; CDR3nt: TGTGCCTGGAATGGGGGTGACAAGACAAACTATGGCTACACCTTC; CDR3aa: CAWNGGDKTNYGYTF
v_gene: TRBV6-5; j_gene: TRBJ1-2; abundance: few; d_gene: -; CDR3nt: TGTGCCAGCAGAACGAGTTATGGCTACACCTTC; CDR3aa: CASRTSYGYTF
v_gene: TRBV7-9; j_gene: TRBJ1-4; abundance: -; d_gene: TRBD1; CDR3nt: TGTGCCAGCAGCCCTAATGACAGGGCTCTCGGAAAACTGTTTTTT; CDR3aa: CASSPNDRALGKLFF
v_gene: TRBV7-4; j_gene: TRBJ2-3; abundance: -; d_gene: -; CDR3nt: TGTGCCAGCAGCTTAGGGCCCCAGGGGTCTACAGATACGCAGTATTTT; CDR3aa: CASSLGPQGSTDTQYF
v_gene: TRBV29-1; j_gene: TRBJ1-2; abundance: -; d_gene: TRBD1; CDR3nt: TGCAGCGTCACCGGACAGGGAGGCTACACCTTC; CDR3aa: CSVTGQGGYTF
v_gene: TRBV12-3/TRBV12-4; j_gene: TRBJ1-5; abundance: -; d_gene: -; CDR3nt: TGTGCGAGCGAGCCCGGGGGGGACATAGATCAGCCCCAGCATTTT; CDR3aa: CASEPGGDIDQPQHF
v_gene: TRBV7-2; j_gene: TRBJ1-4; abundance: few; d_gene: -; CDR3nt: TGTGCCAGCAGCTTAGAGACAGCGATTAATGAAAAACTGTTTTTT; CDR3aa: CASSLETAINEKLFF
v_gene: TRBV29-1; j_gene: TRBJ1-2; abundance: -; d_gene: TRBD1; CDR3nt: TGCAGCGTTGTTTACCACACGACAGGGCGAGTCTTTCATGGCTACACCTTC; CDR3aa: CSVVYHTTGRVFHGYTF
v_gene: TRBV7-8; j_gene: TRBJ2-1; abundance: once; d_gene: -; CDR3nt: TGTGCCAGCAGCTTTCAGGTCCCCGATGAGCAGTTCTTC; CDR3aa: CASSFQVPDEQFF
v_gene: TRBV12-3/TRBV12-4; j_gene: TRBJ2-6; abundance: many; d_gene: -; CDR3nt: TGTGCCAGCAGTCGCCCCGAGGGGGCTGGGGCCAACGTCCTGACTTTC; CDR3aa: CASSRPEGAGANVLTF
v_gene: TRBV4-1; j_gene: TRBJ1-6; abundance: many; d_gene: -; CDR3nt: TGCGCCAGCAGCCACAATGATTCACCCCTCCACTTT; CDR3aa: CASSHNDSPLHF
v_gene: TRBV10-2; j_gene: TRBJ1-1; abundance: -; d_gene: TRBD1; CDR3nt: TGCGCCAGCAGTGAGTCGACAGGGGTCCGAGTGGTAGCTTTCTTT; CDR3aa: CASSESTGVRVVAFF
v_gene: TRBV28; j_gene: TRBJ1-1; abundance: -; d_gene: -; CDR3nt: TGTGCCAGCAGTCCCCTGGTGGCTGAAGCTTTCTTT; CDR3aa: CASSPLVAEAFF
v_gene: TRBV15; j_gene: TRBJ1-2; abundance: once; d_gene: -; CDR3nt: TGTGCCACCAGTGACCCCAGTGGGGGGGCTCCTGGCTACACCTTC; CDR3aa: CATSDPSGGAPGYTF
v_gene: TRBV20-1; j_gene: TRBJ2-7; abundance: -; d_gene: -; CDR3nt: TGCAGTGCTGGGACAAACTCCTACGAGCAGTACTTC; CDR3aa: CSAGTNSYEQYF
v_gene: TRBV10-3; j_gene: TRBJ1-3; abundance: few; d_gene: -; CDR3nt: TGTGCCATCACCCTTACAGGGAATTCCTCTGGAAACACCATATATTTT; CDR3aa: CAITLTGNSSGNTIYF
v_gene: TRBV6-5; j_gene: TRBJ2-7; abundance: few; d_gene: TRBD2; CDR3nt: TGTGCCAGCAGTCCCCTACTAGCGGACGAGCAGTACTTC; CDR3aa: CASSPLLADEQYF